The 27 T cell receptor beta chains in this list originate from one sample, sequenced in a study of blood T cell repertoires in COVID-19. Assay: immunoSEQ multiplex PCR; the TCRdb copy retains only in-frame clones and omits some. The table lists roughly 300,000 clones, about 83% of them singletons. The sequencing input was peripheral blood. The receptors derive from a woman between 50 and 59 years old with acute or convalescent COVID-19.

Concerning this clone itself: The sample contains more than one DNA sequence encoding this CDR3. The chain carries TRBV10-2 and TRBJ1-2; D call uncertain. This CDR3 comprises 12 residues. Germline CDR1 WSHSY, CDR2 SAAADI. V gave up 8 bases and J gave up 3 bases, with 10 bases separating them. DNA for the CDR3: TGCGCCAGCCGGAGAGATGACTATGGCTACACCTTC. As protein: CASRRDDYGYTF.

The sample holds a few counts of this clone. The CDR3 loop reads CASSFSAGGSEQYF. CDR3 nucleotides: TGTGCCAGCAGCTTTTCCGCGGGAGGCTCCGAGCAGTACTTC. The chain combines TRBV7-6 with TRBJ2-7; 8 bases map to TRBD2. With V trimmed by 3 bases and J by 6 bases, 7 bases remained unmatched. The CDR3 totals 14 residues. Germline lookup yields CDR1 SGHVS and CDR2 FNYEAQ.

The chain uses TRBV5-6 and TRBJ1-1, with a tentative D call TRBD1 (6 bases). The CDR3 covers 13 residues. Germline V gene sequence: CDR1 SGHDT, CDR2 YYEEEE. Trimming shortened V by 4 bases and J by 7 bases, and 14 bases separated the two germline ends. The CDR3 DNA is TGTGCCAGCAGCCCCAACAGGGATCGTGAAGCTTTCTTT. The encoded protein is CASSPNRDREAFF.

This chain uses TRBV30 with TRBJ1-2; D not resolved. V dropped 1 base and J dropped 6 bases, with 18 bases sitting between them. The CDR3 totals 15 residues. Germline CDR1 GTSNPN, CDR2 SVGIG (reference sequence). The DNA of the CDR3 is TGTGCCTGGAGTGAAAGGTTATGGACTTCGGATGGCTACACCTTC. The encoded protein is CAWSERLWTSDGYTF.

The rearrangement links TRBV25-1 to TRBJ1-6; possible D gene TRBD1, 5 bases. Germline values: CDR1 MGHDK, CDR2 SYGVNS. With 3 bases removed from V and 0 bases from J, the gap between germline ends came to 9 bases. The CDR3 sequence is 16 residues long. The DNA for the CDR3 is TGTGCCAGCAGTGAGTCGCAGGGCTCCTATAATTCACCCCTCCACTTT. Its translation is CASSESQGSYNSPLHF.

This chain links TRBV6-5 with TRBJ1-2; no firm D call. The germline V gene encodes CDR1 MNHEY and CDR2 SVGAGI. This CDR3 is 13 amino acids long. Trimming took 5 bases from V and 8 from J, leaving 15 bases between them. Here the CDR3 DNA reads TGTGCCAGCAGTCCGACTGAACGCCGCGGCTACACCTTC. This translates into CASSPTERRGYTF.

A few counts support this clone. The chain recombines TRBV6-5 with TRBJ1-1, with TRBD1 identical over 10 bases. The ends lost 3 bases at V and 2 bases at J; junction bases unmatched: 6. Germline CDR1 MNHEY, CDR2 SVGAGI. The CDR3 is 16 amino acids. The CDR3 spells CASSYHGQGENTEAFF. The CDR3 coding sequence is TGTGCCAGCAGTTATCACGGACAGGGGGAAAACACTGAAGCTTTCTTT.

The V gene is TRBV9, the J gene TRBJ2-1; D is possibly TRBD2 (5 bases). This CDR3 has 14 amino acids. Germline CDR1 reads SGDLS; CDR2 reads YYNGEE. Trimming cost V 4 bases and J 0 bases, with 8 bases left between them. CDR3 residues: CASSPGISYNEQFF. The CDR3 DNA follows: TGTGCCAGCAGCCCCGGGATCTCCTACAATGAGCAGTTCTTC. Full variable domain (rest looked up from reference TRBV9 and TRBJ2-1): DSGVTQTPKHLITATGQRVTLRCSPRSGDLSVYWYQQSLDQGLQFLIQYYNGEERAKGNILERFSAQQFPDLHSELNLSSLELGDSALYFCASSPGISYNEQFFGPGTRLTVL.

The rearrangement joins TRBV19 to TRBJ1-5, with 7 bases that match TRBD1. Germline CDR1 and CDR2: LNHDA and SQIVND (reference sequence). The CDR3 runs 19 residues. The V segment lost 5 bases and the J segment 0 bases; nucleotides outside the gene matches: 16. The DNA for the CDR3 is TGTGCCAGTAGTCCCCGGGACAGCCTACGAGGGTATAGCAATCAGCCCCAGCATTTT. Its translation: CASSPRDSLRGYSNQPQHF. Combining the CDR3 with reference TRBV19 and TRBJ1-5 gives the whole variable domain DGGITQSPKYLFRKEGQNVTLSCEQNLNHDAMYWYRQDPGQGLRLIYYSQIVNDFQKGDIAEGYSVSREKKESFPLTVTSAQKNPTAFYLCASSPRDSLRGYSNQPQHFGDGTRLSIL.

CDR3: CASWGGTGYNEQFF. CDR3 bases: TGTGCCAGCTGGGGGGGGACAGGCTACAATGAGCAGTTCTTC. This chain joins TRBV19 and TRBJ2-1; tentatively, D is TRBD1 (8 bases). CDR1 is LNHDA, CDR2 SQIVND, per germline (reference sequence). This CDR3 has 14 residues. V was trimmed by 9 bases and J by 3 bases, leaving 15 bases between them. The variable domain in full, with the rest retrieved from reference TRBV19 and TRBJ2-1, is DGGITQSPKYLFRKEGQNVTLSCEQNLNHDAMYWYRQDPGQGLRLIYYSQIVNDFQKGDIAEGYSVSREKKESFPLTVTSAQKNPTAFYLCASWGGTGYNEQFFGPGTRLTVL.

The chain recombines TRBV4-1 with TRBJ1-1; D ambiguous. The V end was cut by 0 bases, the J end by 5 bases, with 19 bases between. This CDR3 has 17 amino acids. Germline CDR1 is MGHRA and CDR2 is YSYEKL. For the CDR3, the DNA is TGCGCCAGCAGCCAAGAGCCCCGGAAGCTACTAGGAACTGAAGCTTTCTTT. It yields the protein CASSQEPRKLLGTEAFF.

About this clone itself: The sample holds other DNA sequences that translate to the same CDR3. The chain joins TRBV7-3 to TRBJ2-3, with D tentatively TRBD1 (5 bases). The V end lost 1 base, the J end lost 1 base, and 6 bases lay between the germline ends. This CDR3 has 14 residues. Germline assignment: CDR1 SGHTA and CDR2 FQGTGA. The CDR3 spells CASSLKGGTDTQYF. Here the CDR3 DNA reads TGTGCCAGCAGCTTAAAAGGGGGCACAGATACGCAGTATTTT. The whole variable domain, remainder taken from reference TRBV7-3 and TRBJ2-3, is GAGVSQTPSNKVTEKGKYVELRCDPISGHTALYWYRQSLGQGPEFLIYFQGTGAADDSGLPNDRFFAVRPEGSVSTLKIQRTERGDSAVYLCASSLKGGTDTQYFGPGTRLTVL.

The CDR3 region has the DNA TGTGCCAGCAGTTTTCAGGGGCGCTTTCAAGAGACCCAGTACTTC. As protein: CASSFQGRFQETQYF. The chain links TRBV28 to TRBJ2-5; tentatively, D is TRBD1 (6 bases). Germline-derived CDR1 and CDR2 are MDHEN and SYDVKM. The CDR3 extends over 15 amino acids. Trimming cost V 3 bases and J 2 bases, with 13 bases left between them.

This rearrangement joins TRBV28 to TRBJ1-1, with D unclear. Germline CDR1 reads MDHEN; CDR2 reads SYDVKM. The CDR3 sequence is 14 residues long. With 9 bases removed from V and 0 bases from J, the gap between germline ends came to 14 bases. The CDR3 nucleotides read TGTGCCAGTGGAGCGACGACGTTGAACACTGAAGCTTTCTTT. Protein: CASGATTLNTEAFF. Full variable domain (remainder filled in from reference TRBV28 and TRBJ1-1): DVKVTQSSRYLVKRTGEKVFLECVQDMDHENMFWYRQDPGLGLRLIYFSYDVKMKEKGDIPEGYSVSREKKERFSLILESASTNQTSMYLCASGATTLNTEAFFGQGTRLTVV.

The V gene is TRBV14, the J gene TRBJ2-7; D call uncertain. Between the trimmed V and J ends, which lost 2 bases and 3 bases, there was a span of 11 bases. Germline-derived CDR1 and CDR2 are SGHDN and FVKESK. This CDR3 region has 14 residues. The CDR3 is CASSQYPPCYEQYV. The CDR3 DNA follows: TGTGCCAGCAGCCAATATCCCCCCTGCTACGAGCAGTACGTC.

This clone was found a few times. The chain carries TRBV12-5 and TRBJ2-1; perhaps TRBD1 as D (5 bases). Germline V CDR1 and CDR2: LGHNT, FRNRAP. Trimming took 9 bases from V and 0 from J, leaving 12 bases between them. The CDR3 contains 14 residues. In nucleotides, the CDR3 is TGTGCTAGCTCAGACAGACTCTCCTACAATGAGCAGTTCTTC. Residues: CASSDRLSYNEQFF.

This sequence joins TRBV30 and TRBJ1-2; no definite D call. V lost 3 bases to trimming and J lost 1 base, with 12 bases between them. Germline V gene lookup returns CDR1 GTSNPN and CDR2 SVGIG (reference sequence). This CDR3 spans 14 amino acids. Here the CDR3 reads CAWRSSAINYGYTF. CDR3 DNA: TGTGCCTGGAGATCGTCAGCGATTAACTATGGCTACACCTTC.

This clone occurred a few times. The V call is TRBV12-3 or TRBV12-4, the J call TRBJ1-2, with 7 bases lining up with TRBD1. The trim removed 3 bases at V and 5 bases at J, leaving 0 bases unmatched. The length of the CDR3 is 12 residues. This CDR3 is CASSLTGYGYTF. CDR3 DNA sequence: TGTGCCAGCAGTTTGACAGGGTATGGCTACACCTTC.

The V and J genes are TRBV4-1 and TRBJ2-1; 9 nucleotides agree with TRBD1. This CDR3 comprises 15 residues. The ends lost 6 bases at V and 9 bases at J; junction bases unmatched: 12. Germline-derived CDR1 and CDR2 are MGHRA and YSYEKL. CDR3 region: CASSQGQGFRGEQFF. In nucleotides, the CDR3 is TGCGCCAGCAGTCAGGGACAGGGTTTTAGGGGTGAGCAGTTCTTC.

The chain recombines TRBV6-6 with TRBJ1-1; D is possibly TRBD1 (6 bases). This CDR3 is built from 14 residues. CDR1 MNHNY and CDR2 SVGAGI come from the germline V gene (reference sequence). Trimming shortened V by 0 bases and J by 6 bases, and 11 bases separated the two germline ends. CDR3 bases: TGTGCCAGCAGTTACTCTTACAGGGACCCTGAAGCTTTCTTT. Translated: CASSYSYRDPEAFF.

As DNA, the CDR3 is TGTGCCAGCAGCGCGGGGACTAGCAATGAGCAGTTCTTC. Translating gives CASSAGTSNEQFF. This chain uses TRBV11-3 with TRBJ2-1; 8 nucleotides match TRBD2. The CDR3 spans 13 residues. The V gene end was trimmed by 5 bases and the J gene end by 6 bases; junction bases not matched to a gene: 3. From germline, CDR1 is SGHNT and CDR2 YENEEA.

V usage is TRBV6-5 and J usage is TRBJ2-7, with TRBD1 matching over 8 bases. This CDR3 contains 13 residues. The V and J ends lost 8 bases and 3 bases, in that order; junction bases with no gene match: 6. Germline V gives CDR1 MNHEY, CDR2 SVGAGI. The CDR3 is CASSRTGSYEQYV. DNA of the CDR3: TGTGCCAGCTCTCGGACAGGGAGCTACGAGCAGTACGTC.

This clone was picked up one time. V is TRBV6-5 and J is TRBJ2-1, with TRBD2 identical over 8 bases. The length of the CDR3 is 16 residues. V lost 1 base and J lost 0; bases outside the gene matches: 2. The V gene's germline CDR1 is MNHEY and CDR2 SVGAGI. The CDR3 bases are TGTGCCAGCAGTTACTTGAGCGGGAGCTCCTACAATGAGCAGTTCTTC. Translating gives CASSYLSGSSYNEQFF.

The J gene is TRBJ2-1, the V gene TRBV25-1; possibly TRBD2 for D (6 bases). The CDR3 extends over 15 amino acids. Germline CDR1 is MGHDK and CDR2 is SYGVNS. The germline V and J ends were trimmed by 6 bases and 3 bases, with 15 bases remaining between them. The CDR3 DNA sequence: TGTGCCAGCAGGGGAGGCAGAGTAATCTACAATGAGCAGTTCTTC. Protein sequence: CASRGGRVIYNEQFF.

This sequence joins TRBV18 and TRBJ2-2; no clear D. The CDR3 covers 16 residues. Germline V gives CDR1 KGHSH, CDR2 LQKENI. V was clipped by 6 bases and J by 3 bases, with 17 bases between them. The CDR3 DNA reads TGTGCCAGCTCCCTTCAAGACGGTAGCTACACCGGGGAGCTGTTTTTT. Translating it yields CASSLQDGSYTGELFF.

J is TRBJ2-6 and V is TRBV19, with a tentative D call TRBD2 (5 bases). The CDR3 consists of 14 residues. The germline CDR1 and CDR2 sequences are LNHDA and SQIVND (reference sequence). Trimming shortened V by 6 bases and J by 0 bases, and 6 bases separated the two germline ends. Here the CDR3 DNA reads TGTGCCAGTAGCGAGGGCTCTGGGGCCAACGTCCTGACTTTC. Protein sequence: CASSEGSGANVLTF.

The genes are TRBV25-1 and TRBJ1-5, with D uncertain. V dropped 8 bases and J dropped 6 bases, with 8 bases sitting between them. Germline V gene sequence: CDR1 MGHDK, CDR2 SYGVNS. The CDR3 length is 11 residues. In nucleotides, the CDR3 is TGTGCCAGCGGCCATGGTCAGCCCCAGCATTTT. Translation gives CASGHGQPQHF.